The rows below give T cell receptor beta chains drawn from one sample of a study of blood T cells in healthy people across ages. MiXCR, run by TCRdb on the 5' RACE reads, gives a single entry per CDR3 protein. Of 550,000 to 750,000 distinct CDR3 sequences in the sample, around a fifth were seen once. Sequencing was performed on blood. These receptors were obtained from a man in his sixties or seventies in good health. CDR3s include the opening cysteine and the closing phenylalanine or tryptophan. The D gene is left open where the match is weak. The size field is filled for only some rows; it gives once, few, many or a size class.

d_gene,j_gene,abundance,v_gene,CDR3nt,CDR3aa
.,TRBJ1-4,many,TRBV5-1,TGCGCCAGCAGCTCCGGTGGACAGAATGAAAAACTGTTTTTT,CASSSGGQNEKLFF
TRBD2,TRBJ2-5,few,TRBV7-2,TGTGCCAGCAGCATTGCGACTAGCGGGAGCGGAGAGACCCAGTACTTC,CASSIATSGSGETQYF
TRBD1,TRBJ2-7,.,TRBV20-1,TGCAGTGCTAGGGGGGGACAGGGCAGATTGTACGAGCAGTACTTC,CSARGGQGRLYEQYF
TRBD1,TRBJ2-3,.,TRBV12-3/TRBV12-4,TGTGCCAGCCGCAACACAGGGGGCAGGAGAGATACGCAGTATTTT,CASRNTGGRRDTQYF
.,TRBJ1-6,few,TRBV12-3/TRBV12-4,TGTGCCAGCAGTCCCAGGGATCTAGTTTCACCCCTCCACTTT,CASSPRDLVSPLHF
TRBD2,TRBJ2-1,few,TRBV6-1,TGTGCCAGCAGTGAAGCTCCTGTGGCGGGAGCGCGGTCGTTTGAGCAGTTCTTC,CASSEAPVAGARSFEQFF
TRBD2,TRBJ2-7,.,TRBV6-5,TGTGCCAGCAGTTCCTCAGGACTAGCGGGGGGGGATTACGAGCAGTACTTC,CASSSSGLAGGDYEQYF
.,TRBJ1-4,.,TRBV20-1,TGCAGTGCTACCCTTCCAACTAATGAAAAACTGTTTTTT,CSATLPTNEKLFF
.,TRBJ2-7,.,TRBV9,TGTGCCAGCAGCTCTCGGACGGATACAACCAGATCCGACGAGCAGTACTTC,CASSSRTDTTRSDEQYF
.,TRBJ1-3,.,TRBV7-8,TGTGCCAGCAGTCCATCCGACTCTGGAAACACCATATATTTT,CASSPSDSGNTIYF
TRBD1,TRBJ2-5,.,TRBV3-1,TGTGCCAGCAGCCCGGGAATGGACAGGGAAGAGACCCAGTACTTC,CASSPGMDREETQYF
TRBD1,TRBJ2-2,once,TRBV7-3,TGTGCCAGCAGCTCCGGACAGGGGGGGACCGGGGAGCTGTTTTTT,CASSSGQGGTGELFF
.,TRBJ2-7,.,TRBV15,TGTGCCACCAGCAGGGACGGCTACTACGAGCAGTACTTC,CATSRDGYYEQYF
TRBD1,TRBJ2-6,.,TRBV30,TGTGCCTGGAGTGCTTTTCCGGGACAGATAATTTCTGGGGCCAACGTCCTGACTTTC,CAWSAFPGQIISGANVLTF
TRBD1,TRBJ2-7,.,TRBV7-7,TGTGCTAGCAGCTTAAACCGGGACAGGGGGTACTACGAGCAGTACTTC,CASSLNRDRGYYEQYF
.,TRBJ1-4,few,TRBV15,TGTGCCACCAGGTCCAGCGACCTTTCCCGGGAAAAACTGTTTTTT,CATRSSDLSREKLFF
.,TRBJ1-4,many,TRBV9,TGTGCCAGCAGCCCGGGAAAGGGACGTCTGTTTTTT,CASSPGKGRLFF
.,TRBJ2-2,few,TRBV6-6,TGTGCCAGCAGTTACATGCGGGATGGAACCGGGGAGCTGTTTTTT,CASSYMRDGTGELFF
.,TRBJ2-7,many,TRBV7-9,TGTGCCAGCAGCCCCCCTCTAGGGGCCGAGCAGTACTTC,CASSPPLGAEQYF
.,TRBJ1-5,.,TRBV4-3,TGCGCCAGCAGCCGAGACAGGTGGGATCAGCCCCAGCATTTT,CASSRDRWDQPQHF
.,TRBJ2-1,many,TRBV20-1,TGCAGTGCTAGAGATCCGACTCCCCCCTCCTACAATGAGCAGTTCTTC,CSARDPTPPSYNEQFF
TRBD2,TRBJ2-2,.,TRBV2,TGTGCCAGCTCGGGGGGTCTAGGACCAAAAACCGGGGAGCTGTTTTTT,CASSGGLGPKTGELFF
TRBD1,TRBJ1-4,many,TRBV6-5,TGTGCCAGCAGTTACTTCTTAGGGGGCGCTGAAAAACTGTTTTTT,CASSYFLGGAEKLFF
TRBD2,TRBJ2-1,many,TRBV29-1,TGCAGCGGGACTAGCGGGATAAAGAATGAGCAGTTCTTC,CSGTSGIKNEQFF
.,TRBJ2-1,few,TRBV6-5,TGTGCCAGTTACCAGGAAACAGATGAGCAGTTCTTC,CASYQETDEQFF
.,TRBJ1-6,few,TRBV6-6,TGTGCCAGCAGTTCCCGGGTGTCCTATAATTCACCCCTCCACTTT,CASSSRVSYNSPLHF
.,TRBJ1-2,few,TRBV5-6,TGTGCCAGCAGCTTGGAGGCTAACTATGGCTACACCTTC,CASSLEANYGYTF
TRBD1,TRBJ1-1,.,TRBV18,TGTGCCAGCTCACCAAAACGGACAGGGGGGTTGAACACTGAAGCTTTCTTT,CASSPKRTGGLNTEAFF
TRBD1,TRBJ2-5,.,TRBV29-1,TGCAGCGTCAGGACAGGGAGCGGGGAGACCCAGTACTTC,CSVRTGSGETQYF
.,TRBJ2-3,.,TRBV7-9,TGTGCCAGCAGCCCCACGGACTATACGCAGTATTTT,CASSPTDYTQYF
.,TRBJ1-2,.,TRBV3-1,TGTGCCAGCAGCCTAGAATCCCGGGGAAACTATGGCTACACCTTC,CASSLESRGNYGYTF
TRBD2,TRBJ2-7,few,TRBV29-1,TGCAGCGTCGATAGCGGGACCCCCTACGAGCAGTACTTC,CSVDSGTPYEQYF